This is a list of T cell receptor beta chains from one sample in a study of blood T cell repertoires in COVID-19. The table came from immunoSEQ multiplex PCR; TCRdb's copy has only in-frame clones and leaves some out. Of 450,000 to 500,000 clones in the sample, approximately 85% were seen once. What was sequenced was peripheral blood. The origin of the receptors is a human donor in a cohort sampled during active COVID-19. CDR3s include the opening cysteine and the closing phenylalanine or tryptophan. The D gene is left open where the match is weak. Clone size appears in some rows only: once, few, many, or a class for an expanded clone.

TRBV30,14,-,-,TRBJ1-5,TGTGCCTGGAGTAGGACAGTTGCCAATCAGCCCCAGCATTTT,CAWSRTVANQPQHF
TRBV30,13,-,-,TRBJ1-2,TGTGCCTGGGGTGACAGGTCTAACTATGGCTACACCTTC,CAWGDRSNYGYTF
TRBV6-5,15,-,-,TRBJ2-3,TGTGCCAGCAGTTACTCGTTCCGGGGCACAGATACGCAGTATTTT,CASSYSFRGTDTQYF
TRBV7-8,15,-,-,TRBJ2-1,TGTGCCAGCAGCCGCCCCCGGACGGGATACAATGAGCAGTTCTTC,CASSRPRTGYNEQFF
TRBV5-1,14,-,TRBD1,TRBJ1-2,TGCGCCAGCAGCTGGGGGGACAGGAACTATGGCTACACCTTC,CASSWGDRNYGYTF
TRBV5-4,17,-,-,TRBJ1-3,TGTGCCAGCAGCTTGGAGGGTGGGGCCCGCTCTGGAAACACCATATATTTT,CASSLEGGARSGNTIYF
TRBV11-3,15,once,TRBD1,TRBJ1-1,TGTGCCAGCAGCTTAGGGGGGACAGGGAGCACTGAAGCTTTCTTT,CASSLGGTGSTEAFF
TRBV19,15,-,TRBD1,TRBJ2-7,TGTGCCAGTAGTCCCGGGACAGGGACTTTCTACGAGCAGTACTTC,CASSPGTGTFYEQYF
TRBV2,13,-,-,TRBJ1-1,TGTGCCAGCAGTTCCACAGGGAGAACTGAAGCTTTCTTT,CASSSTGRTEAFF
TRBV9,11,-,-,TRBJ2-7,TGTGCCAGCAGCATAGGGGCAGGGGTGGTCTTC,CASSIGAGVVF
TRBV5-1,13,-,-,TRBJ1-2,TGCGCCAGCAGCTTGGAAGGGGATTATGGCTACACCTTC,CASSLEGDYGYTF
TRBV5-1,12,-,-,TRBJ1-6,TGCGCCAGCAGCTTAGGCGCGGCAGCCCTCCACTTT,CASSLGAAALHF
TRBV5-6,18,-,TRBD2,TRBJ2-2,TGTGCCAGCAGCTTACCTAGCGGGAGGTCCCCGAACACCGGGGAGCTGTTTTTT,CASSLPSGRSPNTGELFF
TRBV3-1/TRBV3-2,14,few,-,TRBJ1-5,TGTGCCAGCAGCCAAGGACAGAGCAATCAGCCCCAGCATTTT,CASSQGQSNQPQHF
TRBV5-1,15,-,TRBD2,TRBJ2-7,TGCGCCAGCAGCTTGGGGGCGGGAGGGCAGTACGAGCAGTACTTC,CASSLGAGGQYEQYF
TRBV18,13,-,-,TRBJ1-4,TGTGCCAGCTCTGGAGGTACTAATGAAAAACTGTTTTTT,CASSGGTNEKLFF
TRBV7-6,17,-,TRBD1,TRBJ1-5,TGTGCCAGCAGCTTAGGGCGGGACAGGGGATTTATTCAGCCCCAGCATTTT,CASSLGRDRGFIQPQHF